This T cell receptor beta chain was captured in a study of STAT3 mutations in large granular lymphocyte leukemia. Overall study results and limits: All newly emerging clones after therapy were STAT3 wild type. Some patients had dominant TCR clones larger than their STAT3 mutant burden. Differing intervals and regimens complicate linking therapy response to clone burden. Some patients had persisting codominant clonotypes that could mask small clones. In T-cell large granular lymphocyte leukemia, about half of patients showed multiple immunodominant subclonotypes.

Measured with immunoSEQ multiplex PCR; TCRdb has only the in-frame clones, and not every one. The sample has around 10,000 clones, 88% seen once. Concerning this clone: The antigen is undetermined.

This CDR3 comprises 14 residues. With 4 bases removed from V and 5 bases from J, the gap between germline ends came to 15 bases. Germline CDR1 SGHRS, CDR2 YFSETQ. The sequence was obtained from a man aged 55 to 70 with T-cell large granular lymphocyte leukemia. Some clones in this sample may be carry-over from other donors' samples. This chain uses TRBV5-1 with TRBJ2-5; D is perhaps TRBD1 (5 bases). Sequencing used peripheral blood mononuclear cells. CDR3 nucleotides: TGCGCCAGCAGCCTGATACCAGCAGGGGAGACCCAGTACTTC. Amino acid sequence: CASSLIPAGETQYF.